This TCR beta chain originates from a study of blood T cell repertoires in COVID-19. Measured with immunoSEQ multiplex PCR; TCRdb has only the in-frame clones, and not every one. Found here are roughly 80,000 clones, roughly 90% of them singletons; the top ten hold 2.5% to 3%. The CDR3 extends over 17 amino acids. From germline, CDR1 is SGHAT and CDR2 FQNNGV. Trimming stripped 2 bases from V and 5 bases from J, with 18 bases between. Sequencing was done on a sample of peripheral blood. This TCR was sampled from a man in his fifties with COVID-19, enrolled during active disease. The V and J genes are TRBV11-2 and TRBJ1-4; the D gene is possibly TRBD1 (5 bases). The CDR3 sequence is CASSLLGHGGRNEKLFF. CDR3 DNA sequence: TGTGCCAGCAGCTTACTCGGGCACGGGGGAAGAAATGAAAAACTGTTTTTT. The entire variable domain, with the rest obtained from reference TRBV11-2 and TRBJ1-4, is as follows: EAGVAQSPRYKIIEKRQSVAFWCNPISGHATLYWYQQILGQGPKLLIQFQNNGVVDDSQLPKDRFSAERLKGVDSTLKIQPAKLEDSAVYLCASSLLGHGGRNEKLFFGSGTQLSVL.